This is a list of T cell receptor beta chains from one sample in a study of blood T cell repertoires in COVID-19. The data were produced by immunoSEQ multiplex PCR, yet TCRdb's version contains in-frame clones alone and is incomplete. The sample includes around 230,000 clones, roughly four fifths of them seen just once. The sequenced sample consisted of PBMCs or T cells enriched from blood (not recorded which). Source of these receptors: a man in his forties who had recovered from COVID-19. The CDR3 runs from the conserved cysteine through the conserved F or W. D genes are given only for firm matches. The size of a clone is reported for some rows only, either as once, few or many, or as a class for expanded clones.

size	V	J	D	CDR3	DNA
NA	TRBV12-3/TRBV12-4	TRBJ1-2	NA	CASSPGLTGGYTF	TGTGCCAGCAGTCCCGGGTTGACGGGTGGCTACACCTTC
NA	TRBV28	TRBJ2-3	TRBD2	CASSSGTSGFWGTDTQYF	TGTGCCAGCAGTTCCGGGACTAGCGGGTTCTGGGGCACAGATACGCAGTATTTT
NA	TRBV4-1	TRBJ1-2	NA	CASSPRQVLHGYTF	TGCGCCAGCAGCCCCAGGCAGGTTCTGCATGGCTACACCTTC
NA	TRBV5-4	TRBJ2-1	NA	CASSPLTSYNEQFF	TGTGCCAGCAGCCCGCTAACCTCCTACAATGAGCAGTTCTTC
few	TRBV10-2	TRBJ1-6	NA	CASLEGRGRSPLHF	TGCGCCAGCCTTGAGGGGAGGGGAAGATCACCCCTCCACTTT
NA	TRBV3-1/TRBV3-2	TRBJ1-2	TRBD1	CASSPPYRGPSGYTF	TGTGCCAGCAGCCCACCCTACAGGGGGCCGAGTGGCTACACCTTC
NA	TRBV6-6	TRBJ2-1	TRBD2	CASRAGIYNEQFF	TGTGCCAGCAGAGCGGGGATCTACAATGAGCAGTTCTTC
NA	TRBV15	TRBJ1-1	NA	CATQGRIVNTEAFF	TGTGCCACCCAAGGGAGGATAGTGAACACTGAAGCTTTCTTT
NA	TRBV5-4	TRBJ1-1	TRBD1	CASSLISGGAFF	TGTGCCAGCAGCTTAATCTCAGGGGGAGCTTTCTTT
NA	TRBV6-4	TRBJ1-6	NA	CASSDYAGYNSPLHF	TGTGCCAGCAGTGACTACGCGGGGTATAATTCACCCCTCCACTTT
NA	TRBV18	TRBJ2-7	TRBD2	CASSISGINYEQYF	TGTGCCAGCTCAATTAGCGGGATAAACTACGAGCAGTACTTC
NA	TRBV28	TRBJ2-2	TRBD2	CASSLLAGVPGELFF	TGTGCCAGCAGTTTACTAGCGGGAGTACCCGGGGAGCTGTTTTTT
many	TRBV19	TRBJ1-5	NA	CASSKEEGRQPQHF	TGTGCCAGTAGTAAGGAGGAGGGGCGCCAGCCCCAGCATTTT
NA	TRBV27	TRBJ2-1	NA	CASSLSQVYNEQFF	TGTGCCAGCAGTTTATCTCAGGTTTACAATGAGCAGTTCTTC
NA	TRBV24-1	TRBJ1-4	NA	CATSDPRGSGEKLFF	TGTGCCACCAGTGACCCCCGGGGTAGCGGTGAAAAACTGTTTTTT
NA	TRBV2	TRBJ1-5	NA	CASTDREGQPQHF	TGTGCCAGCACCGACCGGGAGGGTCAGCCCCAGCATTTT
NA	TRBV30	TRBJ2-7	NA	CAWNSLIGEQYF	TGTGCCTGGAACAGCTTGATAGGCGAGCAGTACTTC
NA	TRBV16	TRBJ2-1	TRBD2	CASSLSAGGPFNEQFF	TGTGCCAGCAGCCTCTCAGCGGGAGGGCCTTTCAATGAGCAGTTCTTC
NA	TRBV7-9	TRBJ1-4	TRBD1	CASSLEVGQGEKLFF	TGTGCCAGCAGCTTAGAGGTGGGACAGGGAGAAAAACTGTTTTTT
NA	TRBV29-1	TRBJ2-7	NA	CSVEGQNLYEQYF	TGCAGCGTTGAGGGGCAGAACCTCTACGAGCAGTACTTC
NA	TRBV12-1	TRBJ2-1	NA	CASTDSWTSGDLF	TGTGCCAGCACCGACTCTTGGACTAGCGGGGATCTCTTC
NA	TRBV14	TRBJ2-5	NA	CASSPSSGGETQYF	TGTGCCAGCAGCCCCAGTTCCGGAGGAGAGACCCAGTACTTC
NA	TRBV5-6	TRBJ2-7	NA	CASSLAVAYEQYF	TGTGCCAGCAGCTTGGCAGTGGCTTACGAGCAGTACTTC
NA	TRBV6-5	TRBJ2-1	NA	CASSYSNTGNEQFF	TGTGCCAGCAGTTACTCGAACACGGGGAATGAGCAGTTCTTC
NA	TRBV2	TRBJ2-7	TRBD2	CASSTGTSGEQYF	TGTGCCAGCAGTACCGGGACTAGCGGGGAGCAGTACTTC
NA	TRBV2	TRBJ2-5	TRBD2	CASTRTSGGGVQETQYF	TGTGCCAGCACCAGGACTAGCGGAGGGGGGGTGCAAGAGACCCAGTACTTC
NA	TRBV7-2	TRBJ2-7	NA	CASSLVAGNEQYF	TGTGCCAGCAGCTTAGTTGCAGGAAACGAGCAGTACTTC
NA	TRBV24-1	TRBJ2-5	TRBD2	CATSDPTSSGETQYF	TGTGCCACCAGTGACCCGACTAGCTCGGGGGAGACCCAGTACTTC
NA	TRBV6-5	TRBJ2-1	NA	CASSYSYDSPEQFF	TGTGCCAGCAGTTACTCGTACGACTCCCCCGAGCAGTTCTTC
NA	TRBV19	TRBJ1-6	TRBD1	CASRPGQGARWSPLHF	TGTGCCAGTAGGCCGGGACAGGGGGCTCGCTGGTCACCCCTCCACTTT
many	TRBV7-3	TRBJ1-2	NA	CASIPQGHYGYTF	TGTGCCAGCATCCCCCAGGGGCACTATGGCTACACCTTC
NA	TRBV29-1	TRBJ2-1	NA	CSVGGRWYNEQFF	TGCAGCGTTGGAGGGCGTTGGTACAATGAGCAGTTCTTC
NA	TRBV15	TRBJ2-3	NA	CATSREAAGLSTDTQYF	TGTGCCACCAGCAGAGAGGCGGCGGGGCTGAGCACAGATACGCAGTATTTT
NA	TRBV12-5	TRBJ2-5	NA	CASASQGGAQYF	TGTGCTAGTGCTTCACAGGGAGGGGCCCAGTACTTC
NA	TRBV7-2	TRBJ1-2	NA	CASSTQQGATGTF	TGTGCCAGCAGCACCCAACAGGGAGCTACGGGTACCTTC
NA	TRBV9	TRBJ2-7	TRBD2	CASSVTGLAGYEQYF	TGTGCCAGCAGCGTCACTGGACTAGCGGGTTACGAGCAGTACTTC
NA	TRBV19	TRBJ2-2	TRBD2	CASSTPERGYDGELFF	TGTGCCAGTAGTACCCCGGAGCGGGGGTACGACGGGGAGCTGTTTTTT
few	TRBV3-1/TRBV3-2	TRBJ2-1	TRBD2	CASSPPGLAGEEQFF	TGTGCCAGCAGCCCACCCGGACTAGCGGGAGAGGAGCAGTTCTTC
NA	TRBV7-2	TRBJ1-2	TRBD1	CASSSGQGFHYGYTF	TGTGCCAGCAGCTCAGGACAGGGATTTCACTATGGCTACACCTTC
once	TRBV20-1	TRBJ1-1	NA	CSASGGAGNTEAFF	TGCAGTGCTAGTGGCGGGGCGGGGAACACTGAAGCTTTCTTT
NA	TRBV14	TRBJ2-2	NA	CASSQITERASTRGLFF	TGTGCCAGCAGCCAGATTACCGAACGGGCCTCGACTAGAGGGCTGTTTTTT
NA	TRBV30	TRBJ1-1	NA	CAWIPQGRSTNTEAFF	TGTGCCTGGATACCTCAGGGCCGATCGACGAACACTGAAGCTTTCTTT
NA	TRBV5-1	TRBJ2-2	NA	CASSSGTTNTGELFF	TGCGCCAGCAGCTCCGGGACAACGAACACCGGGGAGCTGTTTTTT
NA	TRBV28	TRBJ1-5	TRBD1	CASSRGQGMGQPQHF	TGTGCCAGCAGCCGCGGACAGGGAATGGGTCAGCCCCAGCATTTT
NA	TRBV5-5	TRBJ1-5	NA	CASSFEARSTPQHF	TGTGCCAGCAGCTTTGAGGCAAGGTCGACGCCCCAGCATTTT
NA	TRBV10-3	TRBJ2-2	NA	CAISAGTGELFF	TGTGCCATCAGCGCGGGCACCGGGGAGCTGTTTTTT
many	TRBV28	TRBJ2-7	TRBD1	CASSFDRGYEQYF	TGTGCCAGCAGTTTCGACAGGGGATACGAGCAGTACTTC
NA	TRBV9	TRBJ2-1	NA	CASSTRQNNEQFF	TGTGCCAGCAGCACCCGACAGAACAATGAGCAGTTCTTC
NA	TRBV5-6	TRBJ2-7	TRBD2	CASSPRTSGRSSYEQYF	TGTGCCAGCAGCCCGAGGACTAGCGGGAGGAGCTCCTACGAGCAGTACTTC
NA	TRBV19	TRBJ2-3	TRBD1	CASGSEGAFGTDTQYF	TGTGCCAGTGGATCCGAGGGGGCGTTTGGCACAGATACGCAGTATTTT
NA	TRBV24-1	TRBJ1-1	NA	CATSDPADGPRAFF	TGTGCCACCAGTGACCCCGCTGATGGCCCGAGGGCTTTCTTT
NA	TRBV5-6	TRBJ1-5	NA	CASSLERQQLQHF	TGTGCCAGCAGCTTGGAAAGGCAACAGCTCCAGCATTTT
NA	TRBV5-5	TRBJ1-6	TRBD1	CASSPGQGGALGSPLHF	TGTGCCAGCAGCCCTGGGCAGGGGGGTGCTCTAGGTTCACCCCTCCACTTT
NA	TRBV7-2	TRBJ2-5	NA	CASSLGSGQETQYF	TGTGCCAGCAGCTTAGGGTCAGGACAAGAGACCCAGTACTTC